This T cell receptor beta chain was retrieved from a study of cytomegalovirus exposure and HLA in healthy donors. General study findings and limits: Despite most TCR sequences being rare, some public TCRs occurred in many donors. Later analysis associated a missense DCLRE1C variant with TCR beta V- and J-gene trimming. The listing of 160 or so TCR beta chains classed them as cytomegalovirus-associated. Reportedly, diagnosis of cytomegalovirus status by the classifier showed high specificity and sensitivity.

It was with 60 Vbeta and 13 Jbeta primers that the PCR ran. Only in-frame clones appear in the TCRdb table, and some are missing; sequencing was by immunoSEQ multiplex PCR. Of about 64,000 clones in the sample, under 85% were seen once. To note about this clone: The antigen is undetermined.

The ends were cut back, 2 bases at V and 4 bases at J, with 11 bases in the middle. The CDR3 has 14 residues. The germline gives CDR1 SEHNR, CDR2 FQNEAQ (reference sequence). What was sequenced was PBMCs. This sequence was found in a male donor in good health and CMV-seropositive. The gene calls are TRBV7-9 and TRBJ1-2; D might be TRBD1 (5 bases). The CDR3 nucleotides are TGTGCCAGCAGCTTATCCGGGGGAGGCTATGGCTACACCTTC. It is translated as CASSLSGGGYGYTF.